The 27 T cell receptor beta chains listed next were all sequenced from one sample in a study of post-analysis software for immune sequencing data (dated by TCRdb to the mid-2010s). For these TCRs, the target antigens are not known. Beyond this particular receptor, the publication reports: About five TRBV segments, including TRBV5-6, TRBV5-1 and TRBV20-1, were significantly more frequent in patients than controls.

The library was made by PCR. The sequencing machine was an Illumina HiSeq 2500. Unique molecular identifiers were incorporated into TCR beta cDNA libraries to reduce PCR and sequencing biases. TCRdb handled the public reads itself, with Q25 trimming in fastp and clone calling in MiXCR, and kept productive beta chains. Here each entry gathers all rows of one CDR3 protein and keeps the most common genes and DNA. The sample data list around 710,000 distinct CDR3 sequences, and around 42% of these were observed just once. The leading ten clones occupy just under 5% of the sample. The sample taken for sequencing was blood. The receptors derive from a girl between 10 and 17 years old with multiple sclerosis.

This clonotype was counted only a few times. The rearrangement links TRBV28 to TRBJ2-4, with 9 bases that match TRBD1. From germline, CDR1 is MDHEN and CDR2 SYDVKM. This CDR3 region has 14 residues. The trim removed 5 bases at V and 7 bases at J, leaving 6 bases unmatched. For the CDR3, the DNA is TGTGCCAGCAGTGTGACAGGGGGGGGGAACATTCAGTACTTC. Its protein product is CASSVTGGGNIQYF.

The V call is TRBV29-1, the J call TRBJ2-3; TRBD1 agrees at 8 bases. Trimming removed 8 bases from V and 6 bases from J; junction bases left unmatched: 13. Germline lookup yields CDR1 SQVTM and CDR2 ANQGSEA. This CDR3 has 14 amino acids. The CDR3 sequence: CSIRVSGGWDTQYF. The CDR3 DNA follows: TGCAGCATTCGCGTGTCAGGGGGCTGGGATACGCAGTATTTT.

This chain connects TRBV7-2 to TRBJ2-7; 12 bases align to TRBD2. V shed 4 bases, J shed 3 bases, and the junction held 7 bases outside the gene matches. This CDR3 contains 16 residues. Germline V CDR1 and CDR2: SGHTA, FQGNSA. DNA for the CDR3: TGTGCCAGCAGCTCCCTCGGACTAGCGGGGCACTACGAGCAGTACTTC. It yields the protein CASSSLGLAGHYEQYF.

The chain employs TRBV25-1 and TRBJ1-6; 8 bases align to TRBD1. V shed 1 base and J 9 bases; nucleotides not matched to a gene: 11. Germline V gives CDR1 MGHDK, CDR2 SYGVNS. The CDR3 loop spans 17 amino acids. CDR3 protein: CASSESFGTGGGSPLHF. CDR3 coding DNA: TGTGCCAGCAGTGAATCGTTTGGGACAGGAGGCGGTTCACCCCTCCACTTT.

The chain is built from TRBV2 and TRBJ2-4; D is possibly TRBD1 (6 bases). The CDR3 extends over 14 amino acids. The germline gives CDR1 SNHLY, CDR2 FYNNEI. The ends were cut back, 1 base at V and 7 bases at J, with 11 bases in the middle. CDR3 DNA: TGTGCCAGCAGTGAAGGGGGGCAGGGGAACATTCAGTACTTC. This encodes CASSEGGQGNIQYF.

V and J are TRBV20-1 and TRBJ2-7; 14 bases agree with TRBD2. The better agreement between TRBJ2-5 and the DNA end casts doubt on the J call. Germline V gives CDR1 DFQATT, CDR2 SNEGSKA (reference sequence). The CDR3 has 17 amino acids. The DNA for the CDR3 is TGCAGTGCTAGAGAGCAATCCGGGACTAGCGGGAGATGGACCCAGTACTTC. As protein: CSAREQSGTSGRWTQYF.

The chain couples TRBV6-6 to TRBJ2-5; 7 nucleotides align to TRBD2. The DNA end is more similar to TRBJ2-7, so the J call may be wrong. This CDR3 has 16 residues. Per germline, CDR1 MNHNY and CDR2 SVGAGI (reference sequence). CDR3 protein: CASSYSGGRPSSEQYF. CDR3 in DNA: TGTGCCAGCAGTTACTCCGGCGGGAGACCGAGTTCCGAGCAGTACTTC.

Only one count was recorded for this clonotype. CDR3 residues: CSAVPPQQGLRETQYF. DNA of the CDR3: TGCAGCGCCGTCCCCCCCCAACAGGGCCTCCGGGAGACCCAGTACTTC. This rearrangement joins TRBV29-1 to TRBJ2-7; TRBD1 is a possible D gene (6 bases). The J call is uncertain, as TRBJ2-5 better fits the DNA end. The CDR3 is 16 amino acids. Looked up from germline, CDR1 is SQVTM and CDR2 is ANQGSEA.

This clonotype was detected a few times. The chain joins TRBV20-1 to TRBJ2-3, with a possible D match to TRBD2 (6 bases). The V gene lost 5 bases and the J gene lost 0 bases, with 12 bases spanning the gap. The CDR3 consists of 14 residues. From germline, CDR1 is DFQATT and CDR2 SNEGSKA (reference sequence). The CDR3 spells CSAPASGSTDTQYF. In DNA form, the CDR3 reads TGCAGTGCTCCTGCAAGCGGGAGCACAGATACGCAGTATTTT.

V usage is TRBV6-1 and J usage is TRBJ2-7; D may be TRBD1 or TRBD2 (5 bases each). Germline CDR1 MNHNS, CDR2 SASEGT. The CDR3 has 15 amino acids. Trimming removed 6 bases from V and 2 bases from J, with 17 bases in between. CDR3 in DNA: TGTGCCAGCAGCCGAATCCGGGACGACGCCTACGAGCAGTACTTC. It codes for CASSRIRDDAYEQYF.

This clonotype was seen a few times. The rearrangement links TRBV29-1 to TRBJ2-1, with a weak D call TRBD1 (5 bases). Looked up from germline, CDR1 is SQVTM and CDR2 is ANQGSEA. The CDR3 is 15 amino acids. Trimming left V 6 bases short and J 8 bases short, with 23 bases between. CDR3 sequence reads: CSVDKYSTGPDEQFF. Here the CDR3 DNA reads TGCAGCGTAGATAAATACTCTACAGGTCCCGATGAGCAGTTCTTC.

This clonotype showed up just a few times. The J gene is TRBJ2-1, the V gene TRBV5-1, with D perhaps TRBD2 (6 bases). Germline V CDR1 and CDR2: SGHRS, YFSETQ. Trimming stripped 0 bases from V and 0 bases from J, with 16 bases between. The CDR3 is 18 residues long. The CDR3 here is CASSLVAGIMSSYNEQFF. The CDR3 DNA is TGCGCCAGCAGCTTGGTGGCGGGGATCATGAGCTCCTACAATGAGCAGTTCTTC.

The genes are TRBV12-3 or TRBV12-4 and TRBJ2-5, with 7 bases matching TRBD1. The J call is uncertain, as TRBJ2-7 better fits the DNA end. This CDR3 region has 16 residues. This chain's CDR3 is CASSQSGVRGYYEQYF. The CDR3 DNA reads TGTGCCAGCAGCCAAAGCGGAGTCAGGGGGTACTACGAGCAGTACTTC.

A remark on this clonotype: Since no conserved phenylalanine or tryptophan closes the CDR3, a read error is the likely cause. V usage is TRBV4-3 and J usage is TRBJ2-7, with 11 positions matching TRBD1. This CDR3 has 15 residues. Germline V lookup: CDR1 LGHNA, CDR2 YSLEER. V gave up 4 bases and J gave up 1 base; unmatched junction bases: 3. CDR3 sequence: CASSRGQGASYEQYL. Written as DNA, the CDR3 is TGCGCCAGCAGCCGCGGACAGGGGGCTTCCTACGAGCAGTACTTG.

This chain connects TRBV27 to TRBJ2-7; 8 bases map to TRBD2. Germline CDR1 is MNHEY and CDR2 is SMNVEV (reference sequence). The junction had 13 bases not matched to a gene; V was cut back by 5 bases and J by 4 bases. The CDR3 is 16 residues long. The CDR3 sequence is CASSTRRAGGQYEQYF. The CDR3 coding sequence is TGTGCCAGCAGTACCAGGAGGGCGGGAGGCCAATACGAGCAGTACTTC.

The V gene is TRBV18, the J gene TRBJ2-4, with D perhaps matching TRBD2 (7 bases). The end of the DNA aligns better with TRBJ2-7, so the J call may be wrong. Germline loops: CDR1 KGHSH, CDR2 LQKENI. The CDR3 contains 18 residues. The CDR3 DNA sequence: TGTGCCAGCGCATGGGAGGGCCACAGGGCCCACGGCTACGACGAGCAGTACTTC. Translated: CASAWEGHRAHGYDEQYF.

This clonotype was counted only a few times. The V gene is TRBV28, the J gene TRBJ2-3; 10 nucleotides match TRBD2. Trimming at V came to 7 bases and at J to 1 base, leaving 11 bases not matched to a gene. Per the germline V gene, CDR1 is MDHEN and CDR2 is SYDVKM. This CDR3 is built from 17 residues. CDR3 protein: CASIVATGTSGTDTQYF. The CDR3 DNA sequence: TGTGCCAGCATAGTTGCCACCGGGACTAGCGGCACAGATACGCAGTATTTT.

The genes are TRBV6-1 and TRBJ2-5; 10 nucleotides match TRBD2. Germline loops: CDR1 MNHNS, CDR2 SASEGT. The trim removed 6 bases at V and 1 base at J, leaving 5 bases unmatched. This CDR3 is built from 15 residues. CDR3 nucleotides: TGTGCCAGCAGCTGGACTAGCGGAGTCCAAGAGACCCAGTACTTC. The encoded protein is CASSWTSGVQETQYF.

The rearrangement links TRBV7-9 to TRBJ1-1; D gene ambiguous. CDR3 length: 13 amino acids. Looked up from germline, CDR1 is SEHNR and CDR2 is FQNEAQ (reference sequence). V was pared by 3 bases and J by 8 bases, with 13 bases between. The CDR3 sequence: CASSFRTKGEAFF. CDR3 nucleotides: TGTGCCAGCAGCTTCCGTACCAAAGGGGAAGCTTTCTTT.

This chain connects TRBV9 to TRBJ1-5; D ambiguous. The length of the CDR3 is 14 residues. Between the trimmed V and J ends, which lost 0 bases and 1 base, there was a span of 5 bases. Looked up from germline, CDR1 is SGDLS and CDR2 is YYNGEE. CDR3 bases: TGTGCCAGCAGCGTAGAGGGCAGCAATCAGCCCCAGCATTTT. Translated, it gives CASSVEGSNQPQHF.

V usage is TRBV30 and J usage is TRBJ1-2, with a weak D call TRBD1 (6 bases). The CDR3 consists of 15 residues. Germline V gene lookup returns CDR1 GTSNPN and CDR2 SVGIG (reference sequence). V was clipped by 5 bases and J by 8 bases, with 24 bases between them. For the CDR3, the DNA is TGTGCCTGGGAACCGAAGGTGTTGGGGGCGGTCGGCTACACCTTC. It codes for CAWEPKVLGAVGYTF.

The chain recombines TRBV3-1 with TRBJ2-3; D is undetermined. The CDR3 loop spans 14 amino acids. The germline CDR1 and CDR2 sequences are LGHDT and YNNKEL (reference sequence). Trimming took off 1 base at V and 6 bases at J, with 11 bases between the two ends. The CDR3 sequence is CASSQVVGSDTQYF. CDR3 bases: TGTGCCAGCAGCCAAGTAGTGGGTTCGGATACGCAGTATTTT.

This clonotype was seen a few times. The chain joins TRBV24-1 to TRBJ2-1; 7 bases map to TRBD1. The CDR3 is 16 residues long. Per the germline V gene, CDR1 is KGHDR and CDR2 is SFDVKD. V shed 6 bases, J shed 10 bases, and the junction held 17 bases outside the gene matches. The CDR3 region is CATSQTGTASAVEQFF. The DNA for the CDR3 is TGTGCCACCAGTCAAACCGGGACAGCCAGCGCCGTGGAGCAGTTCTTC.

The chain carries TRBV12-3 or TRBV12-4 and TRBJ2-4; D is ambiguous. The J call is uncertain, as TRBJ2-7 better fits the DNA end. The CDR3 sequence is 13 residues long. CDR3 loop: CASSSLGAHEQYF. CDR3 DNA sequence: TGTGCCAGCAGTTCCCTCGGTGCCCACGAGCAGTACTTC.

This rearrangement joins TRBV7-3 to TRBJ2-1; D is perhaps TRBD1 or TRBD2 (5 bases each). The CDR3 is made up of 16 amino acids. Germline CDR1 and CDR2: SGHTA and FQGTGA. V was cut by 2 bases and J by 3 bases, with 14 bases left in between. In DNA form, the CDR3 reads TGTGCCAGCAGCTTACAACCTCGGGACGGCTACAATGAGCAGTTCTTC. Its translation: CASSLQPRDGYNEQFF.

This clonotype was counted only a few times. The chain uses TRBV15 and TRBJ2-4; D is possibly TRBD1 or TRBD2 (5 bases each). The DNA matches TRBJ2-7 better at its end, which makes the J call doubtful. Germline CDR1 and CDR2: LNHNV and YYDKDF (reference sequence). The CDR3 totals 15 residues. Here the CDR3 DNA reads TGTGCCACCAGCAGAGGGGGGAGCCCAACCTACGAGCAGTACTTC. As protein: CATSRGGSPTYEQYF.

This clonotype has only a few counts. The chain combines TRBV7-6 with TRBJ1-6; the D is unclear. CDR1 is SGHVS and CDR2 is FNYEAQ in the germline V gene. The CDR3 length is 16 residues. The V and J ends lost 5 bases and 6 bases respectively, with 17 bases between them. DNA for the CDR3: TGTGCCAGCAGCCCCGAGGGCGGTTCGGGTAATTCACCCCTCCACTTT. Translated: CASSPEGGSGNSPLHF.